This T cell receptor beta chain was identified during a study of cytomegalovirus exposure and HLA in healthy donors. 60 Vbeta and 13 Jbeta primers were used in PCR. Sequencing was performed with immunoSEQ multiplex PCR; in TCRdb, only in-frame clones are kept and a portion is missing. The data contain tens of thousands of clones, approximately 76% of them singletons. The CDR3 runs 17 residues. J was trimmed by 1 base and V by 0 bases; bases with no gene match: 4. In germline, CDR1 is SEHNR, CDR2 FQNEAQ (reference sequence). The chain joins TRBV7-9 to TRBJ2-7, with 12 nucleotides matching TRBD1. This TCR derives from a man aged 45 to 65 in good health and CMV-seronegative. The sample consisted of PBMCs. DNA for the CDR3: TGTGCCAGCAGCTTAGCGGGGACAGGGGGCCTATCCTACGAGCAGTACTTC. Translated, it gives CASSLAGTGGLSYEQYF.